This entry lists 17 T cell receptor beta chains sequenced from one sample in a study of early T cells in non-severe SARS-CoV-2 infection. Via MiXCR, TCRdb re-called the 5' RACE reads, giving one row per CDR3 protein. In the table there are 77,000 or so distinct CDR3 sequences, approximately 14% of which are singletons. Source: whole blood, taken at baseline. These receptors all stem from an adult who was a healthcare worker with PCR-confirmed SARS-CoV-2 infection or an uninfected control (not recorded which).

In its sample, this clonotype was seen a few times. The chain couples TRBV6-2 or TRBV6-3 to TRBJ2-1; no reliable D call. Germline V lookup: CDR1 MNHEY, CDR2 SVGEGT. Trimming took off 1 base at V and 2 bases at J, with 12 bases between the two ends. The CDR3 runs to 16 residues. Here the CDR3 reads CASSYLQSRTYNEQFF. The DNA of the CDR3 is TGTGCCAGCAGTTACTTGCAGTCAAGGACCTACAATGAGCAGTTCTTC.

The rearrangement links TRBV18 to TRBJ1-2; D remains unclear. Per the germline V gene, CDR1 is KGHSH and CDR2 is LQKENI. Trimming shortened V by 2 bases and J by 5 bases, and 15 bases separated the two germline ends. The CDR3 totals 15 residues. CDR3: CASSPDAPTTYGYTF. The CDR3 nucleotides read TGTGCCAGCTCACCAGACGCGCCAACTACTTATGGCTACACCTTC.

This clonotype was counted a few times. The J gene is TRBJ1-6, the V gene TRBV7-8; no firm D call. The CDR3 spans 15 residues. Germline V gene data show CDR1 as SGHVS and CDR2 as FQNEAQ. The V end was cut by 4 bases, the J end by 10 bases, with 17 bases between. Here the CDR3 DNA reads TGTGCCAGCAGCTCCTCAAGAGGCAGCGGATCACCCCTCCACTTT. Amino acid sequence: CASSSSRGSGSPLHF. Based on the CDR3 plus reference TRBV7-8 and TRBJ1-6, the full variable domain is GAGVSQSPRYKVAKRGQDVALRCDPISGHVSLFWYQQALGQGPEFLTYFQNEAQLDKSGLPSDRFFAERPEGSVSTLKIQRTQQEDSAVYLCASSSSRGSGSPLHFGNGTRLTVT.

This clonotype appeared once. J is TRBJ2-5 and V is TRBV7-6; D might be TRBD1 (6 bases). The CDR3 is made up of 15 amino acids. The ends were cut back, 2 bases at V and 5 bases at J, with 15 bases in the middle. The germline V gene encodes CDR1 SGHVS and CDR2 FNYEAQ. The CDR3, as DNA: TGTGCCAGCAGCTTACTGTACAGGGTGCTGGAGACCCAGTACTTC. Protein sequence: CASSLLYRVLETQYF.

This clonotype was observed at least ten times. This chain connects TRBV2 to TRBJ2-7; 9 bases align to TRBD1. The CDR3 length is 14 residues. Germline values: CDR1 SNHLY, CDR2 FYNNEI. The ends lost 5 bases at V and 4 bases at J; junction bases unmatched: 6. In DNA form, the CDR3 reads TGTGCCAGCAGTCGACAGGGGGTCGAATACGAGCAGTACTTC. Translating gives CASSRQGVEYEQYF.

This rearrangement joins TRBV27 to TRBJ2-3, with TRBD2 as a possible D gene (5 bases). Germline-derived CDR1 and CDR2 are MNHEY and SMNVEV (reference sequence). The CDR3 length is 15 residues. The V and J ends lost 3 bases and 3 bases respectively, with 13 bases between them. CDR3 amino acids: CASSLWAGGTDTQYF. The CDR3 DNA reads TGTGCCAGCAGTTTGTGGGCCGGAGGAACAGATACGCAGTATTTT.

The V call is TRBV21-1, the J call TRBJ2-7; the DNA was not compared with TRBD2, the D call given in the table. TRBV21-1 is shown as a pseudogene. CDR3 length: 15 amino acids. CDR3 loop: CASSPRPEGTYEQYF. CDR3 in DNA: TGTGCCAGCAGCCCGCGGCCGGAGGGGACCTACGAGCAGTACTTC.

Only a few counts were recorded for this clonotype. This chain links TRBV24-1 with TRBJ1-1; TRBD1 aligns across 7 bases. CDR1 is KGHDR, CDR2 SFDVKD, per germline. Trimming removed 4 bases from V and 4 bases from J; junction bases left unmatched: 2. This CDR3 has 13 residues. The CDR3 protein is CATSDPGGTEAFF. CDR3 nucleotides: TGTGCCACCAGTGACCCAGGGGGCACTGAAGCTTTCTTT.

The chain has TRBV7-8 and TRBJ2-1; weak D call: TRBD2 (6 bases). Between the trimmed V and J ends, which lost 5 bases and 5 bases, there was a span of 13 bases. This CDR3 comprises 14 residues. In germline, CDR1 is SGHVS, CDR2 FQNEAQ. In DNA form, the CDR3 reads TGTGCCAGCAGCATCCGGGACTTTAACAATGAGCAGTTCTTC. Protein sequence: CASSIRDFNNEQFF.

V and J are TRBV28 and TRBJ2-5; 9 nucleotides line up with TRBD2. The ends lost 4 bases at V and 5 bases at J; junction bases unmatched: 11. Per the germline V gene, CDR1 is MDHEN and CDR2 is SYDVKM. The CDR3 has 16 amino acids. CDR3 nucleotide sequence: TGTGCCAGCAGTTCGCAAGGCGGACTAGCGCGGGAGACCCAGTACTTC. Translation gives CASSSQGGLARETQYF.

This clonotype was detected a few times. The chain is built from TRBV7-2 and TRBJ2-7, with 7 bases fitting TRBD1. The CDR3 covers 12 residues. The J segment lost 4 bases and the V segment lost 6 bases, leaving 3 bases of the junction unmatched. Germline V lookup: CDR1 SGHTA, CDR2 FQGNSA. The CDR3 region has the DNA TGTGCCAGCAGACAGACAGGGTACGAGCAGTACTTC. Protein product: CASRQTGYEQYF.

The sample holds many counts of this clonotype. The J gene is TRBJ2-7, the V gene TRBV7-9, with a weak D call TRBD2 (7 bases). This CDR3 spans 17 amino acids. Trimming removed 6 bases at V and 4 bases at J, with 25 bases between. CDR1 is SEHNR and CDR2 is FQNEAQ in the germline V gene (reference sequence). CDR3 DNA sequence: TGTGCCAGCAGTCCCCCGGGGGCGGGAGTAGTTACGTACGAGCAGTACTTC. This sequence encodes CASSPPGAGVVTYEQYF. Combining the CDR3 with reference TRBV7-9 and TRBJ2-7 gives the whole variable domain DTGVSQNPRHKITKRGQNVTFRCDPISEHNRLYWYRQTLGQGPEFLTYFQNEAQLEKSRLLSDRFSAERPKGSFSTLEIQRTEQGDSAMYLCASSPPGAGVVTYEQYFGPGTRLTVT.

This clonotype was seen ten or more times. This chain joins TRBV28 and TRBJ1-4, with D unclear. This CDR3 is 15 amino acids long. Germline V gives CDR1 MDHEN, CDR2 SYDVKM. The V and J ends lost 4 bases and 0 bases respectively, with 9 bases between them. Here the CDR3 reads CASSSGSATNEKLFF. The CDR3 DNA sequence: TGTGCCAGCAGTTCGGGCTCTGCAACTAATGAAAAACTGTTTTTT. The full variable domain, with the rest looked up from reference TRBV28 and TRBJ1-4, is DVKVTQSSRYLVKRTGEKVFLECVQDMDHENMFWYRQDPGLGLRLIYFSYDVKMKEKGDIPEGYSVSREKKERFSLILESASTNQTSMYLCASSSGSATNEKLFFGSGTQLSVL.

Only a few counts were recorded for this clonotype. The chain joins TRBV6-5 to TRBJ1-2; 10 bases fit TRBD1. The CDR3 covers 14 residues. Germline V gene lookup returns CDR1 MNHEY and CDR2 SVGAGI. Trimming removed 8 bases from V and 8 bases from J; junction bases left unmatched: 11. CDR3 sequence: CASVGTGQGVGYTF. In nucleotides, the CDR3 is TGTGCCAGCGTGGGGACCGGACAGGGGGTAGGCTACACCTTC.

This clonotype occurred many times. The chain employs TRBV29-1 and TRBJ2-3; perhaps D is TRBD1 or TRBD2 (5 bases each). The CDR3 runs to 14 residues. CDR1 SQVTM and CDR2 ANQGSEA come from the germline V gene. The ends were cut back, 2 bases at V and 0 bases at J, with 9 bases in the middle. The CDR3: CSVERGASTDTQYF. CDR3 sequence (DNA): TGCAGCGTTGAAAGAGGGGCTAGCACAGATACGCAGTATTTT.

The chain recombines TRBV30 with TRBJ1-6; D gene uncertain. Germline values: CDR1 GTSNPN, CDR2 SVGIG (reference sequence). The V and J ends lost 4 bases and 10 bases respectively, with 20 bases between them. There are 15 residues in the CDR3. CDR3 nucleotide sequence: TGTGCCTGGACTTCCCAGGAGAGGGTGCGGTCACCCCTCCACTTT. This gives the protein CAWTSQERVRSPLHF.

The chain couples TRBV29-1 to TRBJ2-1, with 8 nucleotides matching TRBD2. The trim removed 3 bases at V and 0 bases at J, leaving 7 bases unmatched. CDR1 SQVTM and CDR2 ANQGSEA come from the germline V gene. This CDR3 has 16 residues. CDR3 amino acids: CSVEFGRATSYNEQFF. CDR3 nucleotide sequence: TGCAGCGTTGAGTTCGGGAGGGCAACCTCCTACAATGAGCAGTTCTTC.